This T cell receptor (beta chain) was retrieved from a study of cytomegalovirus exposure and HLA in healthy donors. Study-level points and caveats: CMV antigen specificity was confirmed in vitro for a few CMV-associated chains.

The table lists this clone with a count of one. The target antigen is unknown. Profiled with immunoSEQ multiplex PCR; TCRdb holds only in-frame clones, not every one. The table shows 65,000 to 95,000 clones, with approximately 94% occurring only once. The source is a woman aged 30 to 39 in good health and CMV-seronegative. Sample: PBMCs.

The DNA of the CDR3 is TGTGCCAGCAGTTCCACCGGGACAGGGGGCTTACGGCCCCAGCATTTT. Translating gives CASSSTGTGGLRPQHF. The gene calls are TRBV27 and TRBJ1-5; 12 nucleotides agree with TRBD1. The CDR3 is 16 residues long. CDR1 is MNHEY and CDR2 is SMNVEV in the germline V gene (reference sequence). The J segment lost 9 bases and the V segment lost 4 bases, leaving 10 bases of the junction unmatched.